This TCR beta chain was observed in a study of blood T cell repertoires in COVID-19. The protocol was immunoSEQ multiplex PCR, while the TCRdb copy is restricted to in-frame clones and leaves out a portion. The sample contains over 350,000 clones, just over 90% of which appear only once. Participant-reported clinical history was the basis for cohort assignment. The CDR3 covers 15 residues. Germline V lookup: CDR1 SGHNT, CDR2 YYREEE (reference sequence). The ends lost 2 bases at V and 4 bases at J; junction bases unmatched: 7. J is TRBJ1-2 and V is TRBV5-4; TRBD1 agrees at 8 bases. This sequence was found in a middle-aged woman who had been exposed to COVID-19. The sequencing sample was made of PBMCs or T cells enriched from blood (not recorded which). The CDR3 here is CASSFTGGAVYGYTF. The CDR3 DNA sequence: TGTGCCAGCAGCTTCACAGGGGGAGCCGTCTATGGCTACACCTTC.